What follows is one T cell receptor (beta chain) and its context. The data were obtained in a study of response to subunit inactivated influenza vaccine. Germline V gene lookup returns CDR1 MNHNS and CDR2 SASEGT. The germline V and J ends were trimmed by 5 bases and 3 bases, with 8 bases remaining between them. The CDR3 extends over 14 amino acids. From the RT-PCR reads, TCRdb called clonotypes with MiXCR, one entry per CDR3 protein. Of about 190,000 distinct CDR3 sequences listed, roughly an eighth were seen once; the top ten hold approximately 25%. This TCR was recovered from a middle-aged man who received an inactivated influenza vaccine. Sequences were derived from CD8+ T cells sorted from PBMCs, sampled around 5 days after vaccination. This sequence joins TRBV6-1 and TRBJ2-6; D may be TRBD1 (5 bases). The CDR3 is CASSPGFGANVLTF. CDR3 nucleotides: TGTGCCAGCAGTCCAGGGTTTGGGGCCAACGTCCTGACTTTC.